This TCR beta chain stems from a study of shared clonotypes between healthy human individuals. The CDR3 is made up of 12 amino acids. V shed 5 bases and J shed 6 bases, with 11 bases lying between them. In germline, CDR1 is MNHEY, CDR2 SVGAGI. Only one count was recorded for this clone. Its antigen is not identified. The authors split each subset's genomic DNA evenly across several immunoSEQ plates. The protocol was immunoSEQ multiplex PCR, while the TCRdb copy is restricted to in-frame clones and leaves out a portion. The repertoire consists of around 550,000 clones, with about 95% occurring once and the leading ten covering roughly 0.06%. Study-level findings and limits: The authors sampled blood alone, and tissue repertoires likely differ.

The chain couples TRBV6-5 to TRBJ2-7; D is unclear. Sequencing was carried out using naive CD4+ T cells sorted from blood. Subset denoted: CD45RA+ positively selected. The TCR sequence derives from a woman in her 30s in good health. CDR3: CASSGFSGEQYF. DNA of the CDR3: TGTGCCAGCAGTGGATTCAGTGGCGAGCAGTACTTC.